This record covers a single TCR beta chain. Its antigen is not identified. Germline loops: CDR1 ENHRY, CDR2 SYGVKD. V was clipped by 2 bases and J by 0 bases, with 21 bases between them. The CDR3 has 19 residues. The investigators amplified TCR beta CDR3 regions from RNA transcripts. The HTBI primer set drove a first-round RT-PCR of the TCR CDR3. TCRdb re-called the multiplex PCR reads with MiXCR, one entry per CDR3 protein. The sample holds hundreds of thousands of distinct CDR3 sequences, 38% seen once. Calling Graves' hyperthyroidism stable meant ophthalmopathy did not progress within 18 months. This specimen belongs to a study of T cells in Graves' hyperthyroidism and ophthalmopathy. Overall study context: At the time of initial diagnosis and before any treatment, peripheral blood was collected.

Findings of the study overall: Ophthalmopathy cases were set apart from stable hyperthyroidism by a 13 V-J model.

This sequence originates from a man aged 18 to 29 with Graves' hyperthyroidism. The sequenced material came from blood. The chain recombines TRBV10-3 with TRBJ2-3, with TRBD1 as a possible D gene (6 bases). The CDR3 loop is CAISEVYRETGSSTDTQYF. The CDR3 DNA reads TGTGCCATCAGTGAGGTCTACAGGGAAACAGGGTCTAGCACAGATACGCAGTATTTT.